A selection of T cell receptor beta chains follows, all from one sample in a study of cytomegalovirus exposure and HLA in healthy donors. Generated by immunoSEQ multiplex PCR, the TCRdb table keeps only in-frame clones and is missing some. Here the sample spans about 160,000 clones, roughly 84% being singletons. Sequencing used PBMCs. These receptors originate from a young man in good health and CMV-seropositive. Each CDR3 is given with its conserved first and last residue. The D gene is left open where the match is weak. The size field is filled for only some rows; it gives once, few, many or a size class.

NA TRBJ1-1 NA TRBV30 TGTGCCTGTATGGGGAGGAACACTGAAGCTTTCTTT CACMGRNTEAFF
TRBD2 TRBJ2-5 NA TRBV2 TGTGCCAGCAGTGGCTTAGCGGGGGTTGGAGAGACCCAGTACTTC CASSGLAGVGETQYF
TRBD2 TRBJ2-3 once TRBV4-3 TGCGCCAGCAGCCCCTCTCTAGGCGGGGGGCAAGATACGCAGTATTTT CASSPSLGGGQDTQYF
TRBD1 TRBJ1-6 NA TRBV9 TGTGCCAGCGGTCCCGGACAGGGGGCTCATTCACCCCTCCACTTT CASGPGQGAHSPLHF
NA TRBJ2-3 NA TRBV15 TGTGCCACCAGCAGAGAGGCATCTAGCACAGATACGCAGTATTTT CATSREASSTDTQYF
TRBD2 TRBJ2-5 NA TRBV4-1 TGCGCCAGCAGCCAAGAACATAGTTCGGGACTAGCGGGGGGGCGATGGGAAGAGACCCAGTACTTC CASSQEHSSGLAGGRWEETQYF
TRBD1 TRBJ1-5 NA TRBV19 TGTGCCAGTAGTTGGGGACAGGGGGGCAATCAGCCCCAGCATTTT CASSWGQGGNQPQHF
TRBD1 TRBJ1-1 NA TRBV27 TGTGCCAGCAGTATAGGACAGGGGGCTTTTTTAGCTGAAGCTTTCTTT CASSIGQGAFLAEAFF
TRBD1 TRBJ1-1 NA TRBV9 TGTGCCAGCAGGGGTTTGACAGGGGGCAACACTGAAGCTTTCTTT CASRGLTGGNTEAFF
TRBD2 TRBJ2-7 NA TRBV4-3 TGCGCCAGCAGCCAAGCCGGGGGGGCCACCAACGAGCAGTACTTC CASSQAGGATNEQYF
TRBD2 TRBJ2-5 NA TRBV4-2 TGTGCCAGCAGCCAAGTCCCGCGGGGGGGGCTGGAGACCCAGTACTTC CASSQVPRGGLETQYF
TRBD1 TRBJ1-3 NA TRBV12-5 TGTGCTAGTGGTTTGTGGGACAGGGCGTACTCTGGAAACACCATATATTTT CASGLWDRAYSGNTIYF
NA TRBJ2-1 NA TRBV5-6 TGTGCCAGCAGCTTGTTTCAGGGGTCGAGCTCCTACAATGAGCAGTTCTTC CASSLFQGSSSYNEQFF
NA TRBJ1-5 NA TRBV19 TGTGCCAGTAGTATCCTAGGGCAGGGTTCGGGCAATCAGCCCCAGCATTTT CASSILGQGSGNQPQHF
NA TRBJ2-1 NA TRBV2 TGTGCCAGCAGTGAACGGAGAAGCTCCTACAATGAGCAGTTCTTC CASSERRSSYNEQFF
NA TRBJ2-7 NA TRBV21-1 TGTGCCAGCAGCAAAGCGCGGGTGACACCATCCTACGAGCAGTACTTC CASSKARVTPSYEQYF